The TCR beta chain described here comes from a study of identical twins. Study-level points and caveats: Cord blood's abundant beta clonotypes had fewer insertions, unlike memory repertoires. Models underpredicted monozygotic twin sharing of out-of-frame TCR alpha.

Germline V gene lookup returns CDR1 LGHDT and CDR2 YNNKEL (reference sequence). Deletions cut 0 bases from V and 9 bases from J, with 8 bases between. The length of the CDR3 is 13 residues. This clonotype was detected many times. No antigen is known for it. TCRdb re-called the 5' RACE reads with MiXCR, one entry per CDR3 protein. The data contain 550,000 to 700,000 distinct CDR3 sequences, approximately 10% of them seen just once; the ten biggest clones take up roughly 3.2%. The same sample was also studied in work on yellow fever vaccine responses in identical twins.

The V and J genes are TRBV3-1 and TRBJ2-2; D ambiguous. The sequence came from a woman under 30 in good health. Sequences were obtained from PBMCs. The chain's CDR3 is CASSQDPSWELFF. CDR3 sequence (DNA): TGTGCCAGCAGCCAAGATCCATCGTGGGAGCTGTTTTTT.